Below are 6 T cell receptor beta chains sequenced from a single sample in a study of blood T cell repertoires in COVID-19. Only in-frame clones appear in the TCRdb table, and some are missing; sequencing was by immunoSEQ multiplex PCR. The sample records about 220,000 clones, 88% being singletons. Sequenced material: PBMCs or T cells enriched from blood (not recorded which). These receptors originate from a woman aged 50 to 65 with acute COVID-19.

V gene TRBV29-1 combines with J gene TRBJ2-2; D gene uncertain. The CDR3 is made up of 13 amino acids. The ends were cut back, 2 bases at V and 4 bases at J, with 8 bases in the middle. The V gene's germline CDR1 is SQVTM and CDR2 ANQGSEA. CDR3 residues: CSVERPGTGELFF. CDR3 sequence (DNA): TGCAGCGTTGAAAGACCGGGCACCGGGGAGCTGTTTTTT.

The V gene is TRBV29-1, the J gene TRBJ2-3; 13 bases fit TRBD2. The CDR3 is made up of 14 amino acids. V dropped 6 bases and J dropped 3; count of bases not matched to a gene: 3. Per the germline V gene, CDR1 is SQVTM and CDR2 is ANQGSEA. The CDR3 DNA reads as TGCAGCGTATGGACTAGCGGGAGAACAGATACGCAGTATTTT. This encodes CSVWTSGRTDTQYF.

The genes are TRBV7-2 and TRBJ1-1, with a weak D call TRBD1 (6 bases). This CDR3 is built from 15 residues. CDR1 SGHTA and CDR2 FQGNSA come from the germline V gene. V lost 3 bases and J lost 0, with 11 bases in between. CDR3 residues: CASSFTGQMNTEAFF. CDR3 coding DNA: TGTGCCAGCAGCTTTACCGGACAGATGAACACTGAAGCTTTCTTT.

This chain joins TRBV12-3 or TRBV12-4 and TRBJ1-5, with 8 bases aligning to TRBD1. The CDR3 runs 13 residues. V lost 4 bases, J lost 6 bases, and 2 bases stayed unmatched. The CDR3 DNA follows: TGTGCCAGCAGTTCAGGGGGCTTTCAGCCCCAGCATTTT. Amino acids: CASSSGGFQPQHF.

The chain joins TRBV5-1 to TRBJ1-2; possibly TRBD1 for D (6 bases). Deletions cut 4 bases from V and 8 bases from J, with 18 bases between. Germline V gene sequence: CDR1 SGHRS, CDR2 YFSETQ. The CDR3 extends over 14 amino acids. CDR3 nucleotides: TGCGCCAGCAGCCCCCTACAGGGTATGGGCGGCTACACCTTC. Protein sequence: CASSPLQGMGGYTF.

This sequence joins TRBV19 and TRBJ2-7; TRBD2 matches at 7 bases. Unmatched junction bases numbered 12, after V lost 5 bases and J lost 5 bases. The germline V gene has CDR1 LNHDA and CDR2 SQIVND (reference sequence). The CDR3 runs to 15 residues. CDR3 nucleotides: TGTGCCAGTAGTTTTCAAGCGGGATCGGCTGACGAGCAGTACTTC. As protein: CASSFQAGSADEQYF.